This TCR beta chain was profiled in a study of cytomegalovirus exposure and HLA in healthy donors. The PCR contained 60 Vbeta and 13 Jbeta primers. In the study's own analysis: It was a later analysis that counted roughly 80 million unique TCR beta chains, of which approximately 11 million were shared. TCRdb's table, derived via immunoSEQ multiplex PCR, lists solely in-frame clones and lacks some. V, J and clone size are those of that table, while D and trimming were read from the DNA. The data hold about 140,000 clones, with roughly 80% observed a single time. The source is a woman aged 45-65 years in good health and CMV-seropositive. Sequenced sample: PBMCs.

CDR3 protein: CACTKYRGADEQYF. In DNA form, the CDR3 reads TGTGCCTGTACAAAATACAGGGGAGCGGACGAGCAGTACTTC. The rearrangement links TRBV30 to TRBJ2-7; 7 bases agree with TRBD1. This CDR3 has 14 residues. CDR1 is GTSNPN and CDR2 is SVGIG in the germline V gene (reference sequence). The V and J ends lost 6 bases and 5 bases, in that order; junction bases with no gene match: 13.